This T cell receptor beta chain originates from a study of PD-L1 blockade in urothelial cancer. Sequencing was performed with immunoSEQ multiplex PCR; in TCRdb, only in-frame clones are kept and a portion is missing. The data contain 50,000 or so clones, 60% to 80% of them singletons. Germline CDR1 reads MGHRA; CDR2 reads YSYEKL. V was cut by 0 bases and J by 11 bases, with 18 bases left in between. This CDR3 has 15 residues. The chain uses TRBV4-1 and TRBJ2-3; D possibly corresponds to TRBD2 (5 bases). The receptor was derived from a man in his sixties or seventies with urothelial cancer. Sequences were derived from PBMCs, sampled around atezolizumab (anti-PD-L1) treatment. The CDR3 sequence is CASSQDRGPVLGQYF. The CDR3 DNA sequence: TGCGCCAGCAGCCAAGACCGGGGTCCGGTCCTGGGGCAGTATTTT.